This T cell receptor (beta chain) was observed in a study of vaccination and CD4 T cells after COVID-19. Study details: Cellular stimulation was performed using overlapping spike peptides derived from SARS-CoV-2, HCoV-NL63, HCoV-OC43 and HCoV-229E.

As for treatment: approximately nine-day PBMC culture with coronavirus spike peptide pools or control peptides (ViraFEST assay). Sequenced with the Oncomine TCR Beta short-read assay was DNA taken from cultured CD4+ T cells. TCRdb independently ran MiXCR on the PCR reads; one entry per CDR3 protein. The data contain approximately 11,000 distinct CDR3 sequences, roughly 31% of them seen just once; the ten biggest clones take up 7.5% to 9%. Remarks on this clonotype: What it binds is not known.

The TCR comes from a human donor who had recovered from COVID-19. Material: CD4+ T cells from blood, cultured in vitro.

The CDR3 nucleotides read TGTGCCAGCAGTACCGGGACATTCCAAGAGACCCAGTACTTC. Translation gives CASSTGTFQETQYF. The chain links TRBV5-4 to TRBJ2-5; perhaps TRBD1 as D (6 bases). With 5 bases removed from V and 1 base from J, the gap between germline ends came to 12 bases. The CDR3 extends over 14 amino acids. The germline V gene has CDR1 SGHNT and CDR2 YYREEE (reference sequence).